This T cell receptor beta chain originates from a study of early T cells in non-severe SARS-CoV-2 infection. Study-wide context: Chains stayed unpaired after sequencing of bulk RNA from unsorted whole blood.

V lost 2 bases to trimming and J lost 5 bases, with 10 bases between them. CDR3 length: 13 amino acids. CDR1 and CDR2 (germline): GTSNPN, SVGIG (reference sequence). Tagging with unique molecular identifiers was applied to individual cDNA molecules. One entry per CDR3 protein results from TCRdb running MiXCR on the 5' RACE reads. Counted here are about 30,000 distinct CDR3 sequences, 5.6% occurring once; the ten biggest clones make up around 24%. Study-level results: VDJdb-based annotation leaned toward anti-spike CD8 responses and missed private and CD4 specificities.

This clonotype appeared many times. As yet, its antigen is unknown. The gene calls are TRBV30 and TRBJ1-5; a weak D match, TRBD1 (5 bases). Sequencing was carried out using whole blood. The TCR was taken from an adult who was a healthcare worker with PCR-confirmed SARS-CoV-2 infection or an uninfected control (not recorded which). The CDR3 here is CAWSRGGDQPQHF. The CDR3 nucleotides are TGTGCCTGGAGTAGGGGAGGGGATCAGCCCCAGCATTTT.